The sequence of this TCR beta chain was determined in a study of CXCR3-negative and CXCR3-positive naive CD8 T cells. The wider study: The study obtained around 130 million TRB reads, about 1.5 +/- 0.3 million per library. Findings and caveats of the study: CXCR3 levels fell partly with cryopreservation; most assays relied on fresh PBMCs. The study found more hydrophobic TRB CDR3s in CXCR3-positive naive cells than in CXCR3-negative naive cells. The naive subsets expressed comparable surface CD5, and the authors inferred TCR strength from TRB CDR3 properties.

Points on this clonotype: What it binds is unknown.

The TRB cDNA libraries were prepared by 5' RACE with UMI labels. TCRdb derives one entry per CDR3 protein from the 5' RACE reads, leaving out DNA. Here the sample table reports approximately 100,000 distinct CDR3 sequences. The sorting of each CD8+ T cell subset was done in triplicate, at under 350,000 cells each. Germline V gene data show CDR1 as MDHEN and CDR2 as SYDVKM. The CDR3 runs 15 residues. The sequenced sample consisted of naive CXCR3+ CD8+ T cells from blood. Subset indicated: CD45RO-CCR7+CD27+CD95- naive CD8+ T cells expressing CXCR3 (TNR3+). The source is a human donor in good health. Some clones in this sample may be carry-over from other donors' samples. This chain joins TRBV28 and TRBJ2-7; TCRdb outputs TRBD1, but without DNA this stays unchecked. The CDR3 sequence is CASSLPGRLTYEQYF.